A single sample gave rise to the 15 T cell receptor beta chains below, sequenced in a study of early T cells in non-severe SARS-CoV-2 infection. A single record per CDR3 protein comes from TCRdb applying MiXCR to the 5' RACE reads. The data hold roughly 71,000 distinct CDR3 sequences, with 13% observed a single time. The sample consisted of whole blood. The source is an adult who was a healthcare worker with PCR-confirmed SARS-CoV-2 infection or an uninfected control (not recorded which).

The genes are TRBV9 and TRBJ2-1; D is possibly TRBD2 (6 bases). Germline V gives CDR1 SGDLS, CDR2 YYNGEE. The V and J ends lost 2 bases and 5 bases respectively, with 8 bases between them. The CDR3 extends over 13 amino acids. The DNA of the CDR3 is TGTGCCAGCAGCGTCGCGGGACACAATGAGCAGTTCTTC. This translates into CASSVAGHNEQFF.

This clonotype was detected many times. The CDR3: CASSLDIEPQHF. In DNA, the CDR3 is TGTGCCAGCAGCTTAGATATAGAACCCCAGCATTTT. The chain joins TRBV7-9 to TRBJ1-5, with no clear D. The CDR3 runs to 12 residues. V gave up 1 base and J gave up 10 bases, with 8 bases separating them. Germline CDR1 and CDR2: SEHNR and FQNEAQ (reference sequence). The full variable domain, completed using reference TRBV7-9 and TRBJ1-5, is DTGVSQNPRHKITKRGQNVTFRCDPISEHNRLYWYRQTLGQGPEFLTYFQNEAQLEKSRLLSDRFSAERPKGSFSTLEIQRTEQGDSAMYLCASSLDIEPQHFGDGTRLSIL.

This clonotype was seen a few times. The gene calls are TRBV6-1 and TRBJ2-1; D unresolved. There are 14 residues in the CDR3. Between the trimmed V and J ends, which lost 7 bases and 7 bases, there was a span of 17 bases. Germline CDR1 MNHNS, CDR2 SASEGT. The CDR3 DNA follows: TGTGCCAGCAACCTGGAACGGCGTCCAAATGAGCAGTTCTTC. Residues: CASNLERRPNEQFF.

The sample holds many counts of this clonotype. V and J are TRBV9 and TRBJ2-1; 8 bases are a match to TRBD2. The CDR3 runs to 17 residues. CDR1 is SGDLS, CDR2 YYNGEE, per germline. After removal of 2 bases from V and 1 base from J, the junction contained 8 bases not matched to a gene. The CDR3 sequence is CASSVRGSGGSYNEQFF. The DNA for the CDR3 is TGTGCCAGCAGCGTTCGGGGGAGCGGGGGTTCCTACAATGAGCAGTTCTTC.

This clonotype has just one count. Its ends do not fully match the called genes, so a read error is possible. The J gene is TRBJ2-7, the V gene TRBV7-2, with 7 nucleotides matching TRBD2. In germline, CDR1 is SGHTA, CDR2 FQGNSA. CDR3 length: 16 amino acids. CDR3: CASSSQGQGLTYEHYF. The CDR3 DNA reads TGTGCCAGCAGCTCCCAAGGCCAGGGACTAACCTACGAGCATTACTTC.

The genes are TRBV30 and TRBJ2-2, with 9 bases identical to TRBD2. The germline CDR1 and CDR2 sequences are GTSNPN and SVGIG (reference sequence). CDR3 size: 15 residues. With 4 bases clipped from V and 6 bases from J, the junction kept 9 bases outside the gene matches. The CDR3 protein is CAWNELAGFPGELFF. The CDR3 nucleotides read TGTGCCTGGAATGAACTAGCGGGTTTTCCCGGGGAGCTGTTTTTT.

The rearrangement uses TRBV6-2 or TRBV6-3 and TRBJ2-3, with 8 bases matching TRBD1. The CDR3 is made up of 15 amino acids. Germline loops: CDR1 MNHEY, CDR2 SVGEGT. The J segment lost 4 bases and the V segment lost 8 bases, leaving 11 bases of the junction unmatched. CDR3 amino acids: CASVTSGGSSDTQYF. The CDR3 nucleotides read TGTGCCAGCGTTACCTCAGGGGGCAGCTCAGATACGCAGTATTTT.

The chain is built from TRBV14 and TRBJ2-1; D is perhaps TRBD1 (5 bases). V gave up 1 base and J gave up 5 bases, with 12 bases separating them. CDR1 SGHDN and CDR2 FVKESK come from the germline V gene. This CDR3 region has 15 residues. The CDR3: CASSQVMSGNNEQFF. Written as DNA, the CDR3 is TGTGCCAGCAGCCAAGTCATGTCAGGGAACAATGAGCAGTTCTTC.

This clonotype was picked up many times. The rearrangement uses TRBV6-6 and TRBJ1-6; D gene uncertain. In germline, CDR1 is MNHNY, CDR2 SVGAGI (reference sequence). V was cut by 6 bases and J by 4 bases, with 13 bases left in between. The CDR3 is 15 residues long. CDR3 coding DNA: TGTGCCAGCAGAAAGGACGCAGGATATAATTCACCCCTCCACTTT. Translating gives CASRKDAGYNSPLHF.

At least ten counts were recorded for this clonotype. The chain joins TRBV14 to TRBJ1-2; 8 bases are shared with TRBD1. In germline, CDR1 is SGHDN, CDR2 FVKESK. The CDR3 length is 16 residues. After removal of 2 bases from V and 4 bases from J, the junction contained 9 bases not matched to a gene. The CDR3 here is CASSQNRFGQGYGYTF. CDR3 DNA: TGTGCCAGCAGCCAAAATAGATTCGGACAGGGCTATGGCTACACCTTC.

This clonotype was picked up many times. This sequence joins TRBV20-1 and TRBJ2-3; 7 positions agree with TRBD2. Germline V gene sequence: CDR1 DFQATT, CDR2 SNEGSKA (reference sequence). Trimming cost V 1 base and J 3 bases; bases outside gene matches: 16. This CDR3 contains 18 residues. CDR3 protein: CSARVGEGSRGPTDTQYF. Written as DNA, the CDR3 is TGCAGTGCTAGAGTAGGGGAGGGTTCAAGGGGTCCGACAGATACGCAGTATTTT.

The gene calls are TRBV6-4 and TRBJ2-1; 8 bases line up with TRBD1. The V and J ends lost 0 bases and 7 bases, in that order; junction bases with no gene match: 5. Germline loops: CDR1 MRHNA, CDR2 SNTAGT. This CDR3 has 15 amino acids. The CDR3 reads CASSDSGQAGNEQFF. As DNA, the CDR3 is TGTGCCAGCAGTGACTCGGGACAGGCCGGTAATGAGCAGTTCTTC.

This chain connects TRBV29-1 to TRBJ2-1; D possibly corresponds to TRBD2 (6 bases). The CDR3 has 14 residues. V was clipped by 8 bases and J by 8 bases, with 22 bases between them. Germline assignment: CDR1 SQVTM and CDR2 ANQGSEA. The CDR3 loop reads CSSLPEGRRDEQFF. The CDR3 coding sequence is TGCAGCTCGCTGCCAGAGGGACGGAGGGATGAGCAGTTCTTC.

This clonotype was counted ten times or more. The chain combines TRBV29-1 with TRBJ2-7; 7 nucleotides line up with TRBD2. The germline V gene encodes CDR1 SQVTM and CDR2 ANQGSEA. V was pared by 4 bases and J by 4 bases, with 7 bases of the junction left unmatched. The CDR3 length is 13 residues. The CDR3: CSVGDYQGYEQYF. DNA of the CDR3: TGCAGCGTTGGGGACTACCAAGGGTACGAGCAGTACTTC.

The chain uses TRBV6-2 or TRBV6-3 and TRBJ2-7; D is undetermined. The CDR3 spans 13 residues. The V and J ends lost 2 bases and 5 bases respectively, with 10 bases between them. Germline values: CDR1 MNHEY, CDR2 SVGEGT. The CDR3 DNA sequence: TGTGCCAGCAGTTACGAAGGGAACCACGAGCAGTACTTC. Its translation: CASSYEGNHEQYF.